Described below is a single T cell receptor (beta chain) sequence and its context. The antigen remains unidentified. This sample is part of a study of human T cells and chemical hapten exposure. Noted time point: healthy volunteer bleed at 6 weeks. Total RNA was isolated from unfractionated whole blood. Library construction involved attaching unique molecular identifiers to individual cDNA molecules, which allowed quantitative, reproducible TCR counting. In the study's own analysis: There were a median of approximately 88,000 TCRs per sample, with a range from roughly 20,000 to 750,000. TCRdb passed the RACE reads through MiXCR, listing each CDR3 protein once. The V and J calls come from TCRdb's annotation, not from the publication. There are some 65,000 distinct CDR3 sequences in the sample; approximately 6.1% occur only once, and roughly 3% lies in the top ten. Findings and limits, study-wide: TCRs whose frequency exceeded 1 in 1000 remained the same following DPC sensitization.

In germline, CDR1 is SGDLS, CDR2 YYNGEE. The V segment lost 5 bases and the J segment 5 bases; nucleotides outside the gene matches: 9. CDR3 length: 15 residues. The source is a female donor in good health. Some clones in this sample may be carry-over from other donors' samples. Sequencing was carried out using whole blood. V usage is TRBV9 and J usage is TRBJ1-1; TRBD1 matches 10 bases. The CDR3 loop reads CASRPGQGLGTEAFF. DNA for the CDR3: TGTGCCAGCAGGCCGGGACAGGGGTTGGGGACTGAAGCTTTCTTT.